Listed below are T cell receptor beta chains from one sample, sequenced in a study of identical twins. MiXCR was run by TCRdb on the 5' RACE reads, yielding one entry per CDR3 protein. The sample yields a few hundred thousand distinct CDR3 sequences, 9% to 10% seen once. The sample was also reused in another study, on yellow fever vaccine responses in identical twins.

Sequencing input: PBMCs. These receptors originate from a woman under 30 in good health. Each CDR3 is given without its conserved first and last residue. D genes are given only for firm matches.

d_call,v_call,cdr3_aa
NA,TRBV2,ASSAINYNQPQH
NA,TRBV24-1,ATSTIWTATNTGELF
NA,TRBV25-1,ASTETGFGYT
NA,TRBV7-9,ASSFPGNRAETQY
NA,TRBV29-1,SGGEAGANVLT
NA,TRBV3-1,ASSQVGSADGTDTQY
TRBD2,TRBV28,AISLDSGGNSETQY
NA,TRBV7-2,ASTRTGDQPQH
NA,TRBV6-4,ARPPRSTDTQY
NA,TRBV4-3,ASSQDSLSGRQF
NA,TRBV24-1,ATQGAGEYEQY
TRBD1,TRBV5-1,ASSSGQGGEQF
TRBD2,TRBV20-1,STLHRLADFTDTQY
NA,TRBV12-3/TRBV12-4,ASSLRGDEQY
NA,TRBV9,ASSVSSSSYEQY